The entry that follows covers one T cell receptor (beta chain) sequence. The V gene lost 6 bases and the J gene lost 2 bases, with 16 bases spanning the gap. Germline V gives CDR1 SNHLY, CDR2 FYNNEI. The CDR3 is 15 amino acids. The method was immunoSEQ multiplex PCR; TCRdb's version includes in-frame clones alone and lacks a portion of them. The profile shows under 200,000 clones, about 85% of them singletons. The sample belongs to a study of blood T cell repertoires in COVID-19. Study in general: Acute and convalescent COVID-19 samples came from the United States, Italy and Spain. PBMCs, B-cell-depleted T cells, or T cells were the source of the cDNA or gDNA that made up the material.

The TCR was taken from a woman over 75 with acute or convalescent COVID-19. The gene calls are TRBV2 and TRBJ2-5; TRBD2 might be the D (7 bases). The material sequenced was peripheral blood. This chain's CDR3 is CASSARGGRQETQYF. DNA for the CDR3: TGTGCCAGCAGCGCTAGGGGGGGGCGGCAAGAGACCCAGTACTTC.